One T cell receptor (beta chain) is described in this entry. Assay: immunoSEQ multiplex PCR; the TCRdb copy retains only in-frame clones and omits some. The sample shows roughly 220,000 clones, 75% to 90% of them seen only once. Enrolled through a virtual design, the participants were between roughly 18 and 90 years of age and came from 24 US areas. Germline V CDR1 and CDR2: SNHLY, FYNNEI. Germline trimming cut 8 bases from V and 2 bases from J; bases unmatched to any gene: 7. The CDR3 is made up of 14 amino acids. The record originates from a study of blood T cell repertoires in COVID-19. At the level of the study: There were acute and convalescent COVID-19 samples, and they came from the United States, Italy and Spain. Sample material is recorded as cDNA or gDNA derived from T cells, B-cell-depleted T cells, or PBMCs.

The chain has TRBV2 and TRBJ2-5; TRBD2 matches 8 bases. Sequencing was carried out using PBMCs or T cells enriched from blood (not recorded which). The clonotype comes from a woman under 30 in a cohort exposed to, infected with or recovered from COVID-19 (not recorded which). The CDR3, as DNA: TGTGCCAGCGCCCGTGGGACTAGGCAAGAGACCCAGTACTTC. Translated, it gives CASARGTRQETQYF.